Included here is one TCR beta chain sequence, with context. Which antigen it targets is not known. There are no base qualities to consult, and no much larger clone falls within one base. For this chain, trimming is 6 bases at the V end and 6 bases at the J end, and the number of junction bases without a gene match is 9. Taken from the germline V gene, the CDR1 and CDR2 loops are SQVTM and ANQGSEA. CDR3 length: 14 amino acids, cysteine to phenylalanine. The kept DNA is CDR3 alone, 42 bases in frame from the first base. This sample was sequenced with an Illumina HiSeq 1500. TCRdb's own reprocessing of the public reads used fastp at Q25 and MiXCR and kept productive beta chains. Identical CDR3 protein sequences are pooled into one entry, listed with their most common genes and DNA. This sample holds hundreds of thousands of distinct CDR3 sequences; 25% to 35% were observed only once. The ten top clones hold roughly a sixth of the sample.

The data derive from a study of T cell repertoires in cytomegalovirus infection (dated by TCRdb to 2018 to 2020). In terms of the full investigation: Recently identified HLA-C-restricted CMV epitopes, whose presentation resists viral immunomodulation, were targeted by peptide stimulations together with well-studied HLA-B-restricted epitopes. Because public TCR beta signatures pointed to carriage of CMV infection together with the matching HLA type, the HLA type of each donor mattered for the analysis.

General study outcomes and caveats: In both this cohort and an independent cohort of more than 350 donors, the cumulative frequency of public TCR beta family members distinguished carriers of CMV infection plus the relevant HLA type. The ex vivo response was dominated by HLA-C-restricted CMV-specific TCR beta clonotypes, which also provided the single most frequent clonotype in two of eight donors.

Sample treatment or condition, as interpreted from the label and publication: in vitro stimulation with specific CMV peptide epitopes to enrich CMV-specific T cells. This clonotype originated in a human donor in good health (CMV status not recorded). Some clones in this sample may be carry-over from other donors' samples. In this chain, TRBV29-1 is recombined with TRBJ2-2, with 8 junctional bases fitting TRBD1. The sequences come from cultured PBMCs, collected from culture after CMV antigen stimulation. The CDR3 protein: CSVYLGQVPGELFF. The nucleotide sequence reads as follows: TGCAGCGTATACCTGGGACAGGTACCCGGGGAGCTGTTTTTT.